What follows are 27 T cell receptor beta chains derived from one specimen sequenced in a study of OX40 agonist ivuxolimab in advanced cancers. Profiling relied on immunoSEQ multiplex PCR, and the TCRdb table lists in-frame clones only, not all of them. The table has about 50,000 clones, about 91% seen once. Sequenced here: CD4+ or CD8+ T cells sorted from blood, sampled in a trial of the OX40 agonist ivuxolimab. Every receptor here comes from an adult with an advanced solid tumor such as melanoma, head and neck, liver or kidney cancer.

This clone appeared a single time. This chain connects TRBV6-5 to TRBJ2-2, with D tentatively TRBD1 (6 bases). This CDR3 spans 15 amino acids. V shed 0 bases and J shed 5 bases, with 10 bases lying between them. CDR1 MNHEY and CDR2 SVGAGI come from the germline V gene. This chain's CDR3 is CASSYSLQGTGELFF. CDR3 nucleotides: TGTGCCAGCAGTTACTCCTTACAGGGAACCGGGGAGCTGTTTTTT.

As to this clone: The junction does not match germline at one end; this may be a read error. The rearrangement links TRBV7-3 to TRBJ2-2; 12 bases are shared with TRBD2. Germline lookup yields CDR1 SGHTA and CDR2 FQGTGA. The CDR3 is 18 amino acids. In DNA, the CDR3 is TGTGCCGGCAGCTTAATCTCTAGCGGGGGGGCCGGCACCGGGGAGCTGTTTTTT. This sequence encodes CAGSLISSGGAGTGELFF.

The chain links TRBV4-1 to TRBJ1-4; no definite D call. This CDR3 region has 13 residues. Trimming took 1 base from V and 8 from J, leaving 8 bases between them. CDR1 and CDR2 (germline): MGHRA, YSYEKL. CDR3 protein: CASSQGRTEKLFF. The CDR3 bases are TGCGCCAGCAGCCAAGGGAGGACGGAAAAACTGTTTTTT.

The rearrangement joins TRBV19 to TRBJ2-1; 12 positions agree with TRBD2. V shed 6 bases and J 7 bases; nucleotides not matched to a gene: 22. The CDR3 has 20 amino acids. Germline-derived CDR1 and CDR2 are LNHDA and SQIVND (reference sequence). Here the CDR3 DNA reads TGTGCCAGTAGAAACCCGGTTTCTAGCGGGAGGGTTGGGGAATGGAATGAGCAGTTCTTC. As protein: CASRNPVSSGRVGEWNEQFF. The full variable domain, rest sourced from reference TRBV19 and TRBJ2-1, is DGGITQSPKYLFRKEGQNVTLSCEQNLNHDAMYWYRQDPGQGLRLIYYSQIVNDFQKGDIAEGYSVSREKKESFPLTVTSAQKNPTAFYLCASRNPVSSGRVGEWNEQFFGPGTRLTVL.

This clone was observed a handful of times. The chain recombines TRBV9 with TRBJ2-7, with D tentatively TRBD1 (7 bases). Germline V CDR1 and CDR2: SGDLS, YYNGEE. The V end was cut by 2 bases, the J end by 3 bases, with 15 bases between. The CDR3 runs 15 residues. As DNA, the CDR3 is TGTGCCAGCAGCGTCGCTGCAGGGGGGAACTACGAGCAGTACTTC. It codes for CASSVAAGGNYEQYF.

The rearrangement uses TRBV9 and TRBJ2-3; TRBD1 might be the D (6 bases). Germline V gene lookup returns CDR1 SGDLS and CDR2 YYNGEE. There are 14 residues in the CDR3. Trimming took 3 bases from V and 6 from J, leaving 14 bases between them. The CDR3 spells CASSDGRGGDTQYF. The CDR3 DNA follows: TGTGCCAGCAGCGACGGCAGGGGTGGTGATACGCAGTATTTT.

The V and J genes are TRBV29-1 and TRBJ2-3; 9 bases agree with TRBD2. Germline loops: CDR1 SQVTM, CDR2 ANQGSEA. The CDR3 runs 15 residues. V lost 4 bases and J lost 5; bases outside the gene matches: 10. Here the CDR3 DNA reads TGCAGCGTTGTGGGCGGGAGGGGAAAGGGAGATACGCAGTATTTT. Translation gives CSVVGGRGKGDTQYF.

The CDR3: CASSESTGTGGETQYF. The CDR3 DNA reads TGTGCCAGCAGTGAGTCCACAGGGACCGGAGGGGAGACCCAGTACTTC. The chain recombines TRBV6-1 with TRBJ2-5; D may match TRBD1 or TRBD2 (6 bases each). Germline assignment: CDR1 MNHNS and CDR2 SASEGT. This CDR3 spans 16 amino acids. Trimming removed 3 bases from V and 5 bases from J, with 19 bases in between.

Here the CDR3 reads CASSHGTGSFNEQFF. DNA for the CDR3: TGCGCCAGCAGCCACGGGACAGGGTCATTCAATGAGCAGTTCTTC. The chain has TRBV5-1 and TRBJ2-1; 9 bases agree with TRBD1. CDR3 length: 15 residues. Germline CDR1 is SGHRS and CDR2 is YFSETQ. V was clipped by 4 bases and J by 6 bases; unmatched bases: 8. Full variable domain (remainder filled in from reference TRBV5-1 and TRBJ2-1): KAGVTQTPRYLIKTRGQQVTLSCSPISGHRSVSWYQQTPGQGLQFLFEYFSETQRNKGNFPGRFSGRQFSNSRSEMNVSTLELGDSALYLCASSHGTGSFNEQFFGPGTRLTVL.

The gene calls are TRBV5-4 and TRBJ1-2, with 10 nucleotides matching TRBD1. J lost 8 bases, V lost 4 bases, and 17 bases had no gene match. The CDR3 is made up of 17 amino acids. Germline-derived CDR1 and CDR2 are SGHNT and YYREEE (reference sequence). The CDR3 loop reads CASSAGQGDYVGWGYTF. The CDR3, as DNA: TGTGCCAGCAGCGCTGGACAGGGGGATTATGTCGGCTGGGGCTACACCTTC.

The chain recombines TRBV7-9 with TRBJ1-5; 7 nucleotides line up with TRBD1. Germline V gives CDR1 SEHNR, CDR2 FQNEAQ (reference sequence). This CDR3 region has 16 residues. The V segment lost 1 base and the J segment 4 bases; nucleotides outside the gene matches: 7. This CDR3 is CASSLDGTEDNQPQHF. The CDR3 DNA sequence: TGTGCCAGCAGCTTAGACGGGACAGAAGATAATCAGCCCCAGCATTTT.

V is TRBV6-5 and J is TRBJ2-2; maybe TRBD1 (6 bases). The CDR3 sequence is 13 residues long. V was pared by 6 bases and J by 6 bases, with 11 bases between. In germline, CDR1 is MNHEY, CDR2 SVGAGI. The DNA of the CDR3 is TGTGCCAGCAGCCCCGCAGGGGCCGGGGAGCTGTTTTTT. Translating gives CASSPAGAGELFF.

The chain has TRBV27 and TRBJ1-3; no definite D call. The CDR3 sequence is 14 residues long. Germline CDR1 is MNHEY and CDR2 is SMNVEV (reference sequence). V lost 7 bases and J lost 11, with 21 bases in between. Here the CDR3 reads CASKTNTHAPSIYF. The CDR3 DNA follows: TGTGCCAGCAAAACTAATACACACGCGCCGTCCATATATTTT.

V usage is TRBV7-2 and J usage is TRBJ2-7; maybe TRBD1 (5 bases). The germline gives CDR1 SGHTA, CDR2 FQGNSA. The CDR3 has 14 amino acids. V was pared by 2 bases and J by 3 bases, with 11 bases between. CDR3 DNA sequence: TGTGCCAGCAGCTTACTTCTAGGGGACTACGAGCAGTACTTC. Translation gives CASSLLLGDYEQYF.

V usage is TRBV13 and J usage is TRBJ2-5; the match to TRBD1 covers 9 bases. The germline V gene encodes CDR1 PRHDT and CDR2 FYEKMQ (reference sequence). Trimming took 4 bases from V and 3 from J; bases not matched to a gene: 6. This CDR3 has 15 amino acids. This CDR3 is CASSSPGQGEETQYF. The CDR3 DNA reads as TGTGCCAGCAGCTCCCCGGGACAGGGTGAAGAGACCCAGTACTTC. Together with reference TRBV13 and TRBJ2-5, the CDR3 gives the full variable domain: AAGVIQSPRHLIKEKRETATLKCYPIPRHDTVYWYQQGPGQDPQFLISFYEKMQSDKGSIPDRFSAQQFSDYHSELNMSSLELGDSALYFCASSSPGQGEETQYFGPGTRLLVL.

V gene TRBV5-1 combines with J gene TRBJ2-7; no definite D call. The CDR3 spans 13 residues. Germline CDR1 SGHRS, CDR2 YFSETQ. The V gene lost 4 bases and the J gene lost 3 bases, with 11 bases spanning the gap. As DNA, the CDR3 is TGCGCCAGCAGCACCGAAAACCACTACGAGCAGTACTTC. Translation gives CASSTENHYEQYF.

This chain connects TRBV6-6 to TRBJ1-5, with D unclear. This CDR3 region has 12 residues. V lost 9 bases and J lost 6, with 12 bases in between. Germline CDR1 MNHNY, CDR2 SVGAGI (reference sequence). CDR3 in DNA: TGTGCCAGTAAGCAGTGGGGTCAGCCCCAGCATTTT. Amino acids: CASKQWGQPQHF.

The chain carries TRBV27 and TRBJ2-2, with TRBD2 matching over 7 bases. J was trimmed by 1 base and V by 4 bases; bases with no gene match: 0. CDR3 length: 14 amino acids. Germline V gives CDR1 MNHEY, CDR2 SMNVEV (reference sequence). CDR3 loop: CASSWGGNTGELFF. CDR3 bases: TGTGCCAGCAGTTGGGGGGGGAACACCGGGGAGCTGTTTTTT.

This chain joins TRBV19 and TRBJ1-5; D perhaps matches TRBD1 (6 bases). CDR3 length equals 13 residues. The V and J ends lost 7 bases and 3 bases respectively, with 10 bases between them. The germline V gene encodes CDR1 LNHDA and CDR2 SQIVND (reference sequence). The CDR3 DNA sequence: TGTGCCAGTATAGGGGGGTTCAATCAGCCCCAGCATTTT. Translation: CASIGGFNQPQHF.

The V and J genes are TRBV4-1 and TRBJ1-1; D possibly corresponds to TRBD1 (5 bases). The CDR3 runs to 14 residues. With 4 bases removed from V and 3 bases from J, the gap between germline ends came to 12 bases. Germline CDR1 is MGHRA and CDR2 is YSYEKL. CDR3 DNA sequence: TGCGCCAGCAGCCTAGGGGTAGGGGACACTGAAGCTTTCTTT. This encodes CASSLGVGDTEAFF.

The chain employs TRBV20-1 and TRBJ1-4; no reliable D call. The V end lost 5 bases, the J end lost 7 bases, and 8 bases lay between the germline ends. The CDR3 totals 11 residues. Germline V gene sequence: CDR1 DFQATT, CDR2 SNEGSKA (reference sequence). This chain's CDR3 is CSAEEGEKLFF. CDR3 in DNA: TGCAGTGCTGAGGAAGGTGAAAAACTGTTTTTT.

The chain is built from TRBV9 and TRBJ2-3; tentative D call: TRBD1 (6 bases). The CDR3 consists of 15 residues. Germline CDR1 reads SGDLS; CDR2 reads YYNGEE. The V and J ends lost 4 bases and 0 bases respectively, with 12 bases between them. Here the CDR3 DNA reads TGTGCCAGCAGCTTTCCCGGGACAAGCACAGATACGCAGTATTTT. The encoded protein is CASSFPGTSTDTQYF.

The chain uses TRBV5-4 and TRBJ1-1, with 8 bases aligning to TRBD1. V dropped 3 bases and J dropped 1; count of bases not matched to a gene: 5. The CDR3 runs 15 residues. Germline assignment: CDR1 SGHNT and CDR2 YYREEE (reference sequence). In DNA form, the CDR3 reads TGTGCCAGCAGCTCCATACAGGGGGGGAACACTGAAGCTTTCTTT. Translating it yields CASSSIQGGNTEAFF.

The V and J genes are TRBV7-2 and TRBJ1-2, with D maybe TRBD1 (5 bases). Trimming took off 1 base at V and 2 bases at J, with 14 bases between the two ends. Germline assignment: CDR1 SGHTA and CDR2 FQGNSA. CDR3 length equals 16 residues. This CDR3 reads CASSLVAGQFNYGYTF. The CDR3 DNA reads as TGTGCCAGCAGCTTAGTGGCAGGGCAATTCAACTATGGCTACACCTTC. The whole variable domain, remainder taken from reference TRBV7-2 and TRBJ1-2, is GAGVSQSPSNKVTEKGKDVELRCDPISGHTALYWYRQSLGQGLEFLIYFQGNSAPDKSGLPSDRFSAERTGGSVSTLTIQRTQQEDSAVYLCASSLVAGQFNYGYTFGSGTRLTVV.

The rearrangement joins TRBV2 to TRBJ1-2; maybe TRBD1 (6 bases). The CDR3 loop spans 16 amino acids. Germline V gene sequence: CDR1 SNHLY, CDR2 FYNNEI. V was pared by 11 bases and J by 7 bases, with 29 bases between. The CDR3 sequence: CALPTTKEGRGGGYTF. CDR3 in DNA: TGTGCCCTCCCGACCACGAAGGAGGGCAGGGGAGGTGGCTACACCTTC.

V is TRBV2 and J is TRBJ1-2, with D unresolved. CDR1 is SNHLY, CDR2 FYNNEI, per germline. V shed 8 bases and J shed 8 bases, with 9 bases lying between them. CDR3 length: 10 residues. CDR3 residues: CASWAGGYTF. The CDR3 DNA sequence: TGTGCCAGCTGGGCAGGAGGCTACACCTTC.

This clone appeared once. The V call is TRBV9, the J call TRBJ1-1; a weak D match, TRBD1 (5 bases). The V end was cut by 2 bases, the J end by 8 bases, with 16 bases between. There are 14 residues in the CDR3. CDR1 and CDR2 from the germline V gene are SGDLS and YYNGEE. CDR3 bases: TGTGCCAGCAGCGTTGGGACGGCCTCTCCAGAAGCTTTCTTT. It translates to CASSVGTASPEAFF.